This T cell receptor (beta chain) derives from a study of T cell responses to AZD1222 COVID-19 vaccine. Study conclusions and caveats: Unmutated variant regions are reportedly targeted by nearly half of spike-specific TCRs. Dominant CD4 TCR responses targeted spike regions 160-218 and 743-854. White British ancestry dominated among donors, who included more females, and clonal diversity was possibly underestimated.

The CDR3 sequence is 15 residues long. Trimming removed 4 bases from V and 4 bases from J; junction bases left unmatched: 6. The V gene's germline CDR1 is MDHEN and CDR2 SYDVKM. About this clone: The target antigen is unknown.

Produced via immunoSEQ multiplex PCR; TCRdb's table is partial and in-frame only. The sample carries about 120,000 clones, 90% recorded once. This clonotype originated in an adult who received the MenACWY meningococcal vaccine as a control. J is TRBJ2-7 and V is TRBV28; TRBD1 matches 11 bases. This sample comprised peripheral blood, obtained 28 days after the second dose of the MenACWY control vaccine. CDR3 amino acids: CASSYQGTGGYEQYF. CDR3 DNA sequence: TGTGCCAGCAGTTACCAAGGGACAGGGGGTTACGAGCAGTACTTC.